This record covers a single T cell receptor beta chain. This sample stems from a study of tumor-infiltrating lymphocytes in primary liver carcinoma. TCR beta cDNA was reverse-transcribed from 500 to 550 ng of total RNA. The reaction used a constant-region primer and ProtoScript II reverse transcriptase. Generation of the TCR beta libraries relied on three nested multiplex PCR rounds using slightly modified ARM-PCR. TCRdb re-analysed the multiplex PCR reads in MiXCR, keeping a single row per CDR3 protein. The data hold hundreds of thousands of distinct CDR3 sequences, with around three fifths observed a single time. Germline DNA was also extracted, and blood RNA was taken from unsorted whole blood. The TCR comes from a woman under 40 with primary liver carcinoma and hepatitis B virus infection. Sequencing used peripheral blood.

DNA of the CDR3: TGTGCCAGCAGTTACCTCCAGCGGGGGAATGAGCAGTTCTTC. Translation gives CASSYLQRGNEQFF. The chain couples TRBV6-2 or TRBV6-3 to TRBJ2-1; TRBD2 matches 8 bases. Germline CDR1 and CDR2: MNHEY and SVGEGT. Trimming removed 2 bases from V and 7 bases from J; junction bases left unmatched: 4. The CDR3 covers 14 residues.